Sequencing of this T cell receptor (beta chain) was carried out in a study of graft-versus-host responses after intestinal transplantation. Whole-study results and caveats: Recipient marrow showed GvH clones, some seen first in ileum or blood.

V lost 1 base to trimming and J lost 8 bases, with 9 bases between them. The CDR3 covers 12 residues. The germline V gene encodes CDR1 SGHDT and CDR2 YYEEEE. Sequenced by immunoSEQ multiplex PCR; TCRdb stores in-frame clones only, minus some. There are tens of thousands of clones in the sample; 92% occur only once, and 0.55% to 0.75% lies in the top ten. Regarding this clone: What it binds is unknown.

V gene TRBV5-6 combines with J gene TRBJ1-2; D gene ambiguous. The material sequenced was PBMCs, taken 98 days after intestinal transplantation. This receptor was obtained from a human patient who received an intestinal transplant, so some T cells may come from the graft donor. CDR3 bases: TGTGCCAGCAGCTTGTCGGTAGGGGGCTACACCTTC. This codes for CASSLSVGGYTF.